The rows below give T cell receptor beta chains drawn from one sample of a study of cytomegalovirus exposure and HLA in healthy donors. Some clones are missing from TCRdb's copy, which holds only in-frame ones; the method was immunoSEQ multiplex PCR. The sample shows under 150,000 clones, 76% of them seen only once. What was sequenced was PBMCs. Source of these receptors: a woman aged 40 to 49 in good health and CMV-seronegative. CDR3s include the opening cysteine and the closing phenylalanine or tryptophan. The D gene is left open where the match is weak. Clone size is stated in some rows and not others, as once, few, many or a class when expanded.

D: -; J: TRBJ2-7; V: TRBV29-1; size: -; CDR3: CSVTTTHPYEQYF; DNA: TGCAGCGTTACGACTACGCACCCCTACGAGCAGTACTTC
D: -; J: TRBJ2-7; V: TRBV5-1; size: -; CDR3: CASSLEGQYEQYF; DNA: TGCGCCAGCAGCTTGGAAGGACAGTACGAGCAGTACTTC
D: -; J: TRBJ2-7; V: TRBV7-9; size: -; CDR3: CASSRVLYEQYF; DNA: TGTGCCAGCAGCCGGGTCCTCTACGAGCAGTACTTC
D: -; J: TRBJ1-5; V: TRBV6-1; size: -; CDR3: CASRQGVLSNQPQHF; DNA: TGTGCCAGCAGGCAGGGTGTTCTTAGCAATCAGCCCCAGCATTTT
D: TRBD2; J: TRBJ2-1; V: TRBV5-1; size: -; CDR3: CASSLSRDSGGANEQFF; DNA: TGCGCCAGCAGCTTGTCGCGGGATAGCGGGGGGGCTAATGAGCAGTTCTTC
D: TRBD2; J: TRBJ2-5; V: TRBV13; size: -; CDR3: CASSLRLAGYLETQYF; DNA: TGTGCCAGCAGCCTACGACTAGCGGGGTATCTAGAGACCCAGTACTTC
D: TRBD1; J: TRBJ1-6; V: TRBV27; size: -; CDR3: CASSVGQGGISPLHF; DNA: TGTGCCAGCAGTGTGGGCCAAGGGGGCATCTCCCCCCTCCACTTT
D: -; J: TRBJ1-1; V: TRBV30; size: -; CDR3: CAWADGFNTEAFF; DNA: TGTGCCTGGGCCGACGGGTTTAACACTGAAGCTTTCTTT
D: TRBD2; J: TRBJ2-1; V: TRBV30; size: -; CDR3: CAWTGGLALNEQFF; DNA: TGTGCCTGGACCGGGGGACTAGCGCTTAATGAGCAGTTCTTC
D: -; J: TRBJ1-2; V: TRBV2; size: -; CDR3: CATEIQGAGGYTF; DNA: TGTGCCACCGAGATTCAGGGAGCGGGTGGCTACACCTTC
D: -; J: TRBJ2-1; V: TRBV5-1; size: -; CDR3: CASSFPATNNEQFF; DNA: TGCGCCAGCAGCTTCCCCGCTACGAACAATGAGCAGTTCTTC
D: -; J: TRBJ2-5; V: TRBV14; size: -; CDR3: CASSQGRTQTQYF; DNA: TGTGCCAGCAGCCAAGGGAGGACGCAGACCCAGTACTTC
D: -; J: TRBJ1-6; V: TRBV2; size: -; CDR3: CASRVTEGGNSPLHF; DNA: TGTGCCAGCAGAGTGACCGAGGGTGGTAATTCACCCCTCCACTTT
D: TRBD1; J: TRBJ2-7; V: TRBV6-5; size: -; CDR3: CASSSIDRGGYEQYF; DNA: TGTGCCAGCAGTTCCATCGACAGGGGGGGTTACGAGCAGTACTTC
D: TRBD1; J: TRBJ1-5; V: TRBV29-1; size: -; CDR3: CSTSRGQDQPQHF; DNA: TGCAGCACAAGCAGGGGGCAGGATCAGCCCCAGCATTTT
D: TRBD1; J: TRBJ1-6; V: TRBV4-2; size: -; CDR3: CASSQVSGGVSPLHF; DNA: TGTGCCAGCAGCCAAGTTTCAGGGGGCGTTTCACCCCTCCACTTT
D: -; J: TRBJ2-7; V: TRBV7-2; size: few; CDR3: CASSLAPGLYEQYF; DNA: TGTGCCAGCAGCTTAGCGCCAGGCCTCTACGAGCAGTACTTC
D: -; J: TRBJ2-7; V: TRBV5-1; size: -; CDR3: CASSLQGSYEQYF; DNA: TGCGCCAGCAGCTTGCAGGGTTCCTACGAGCAGTACTTC
D: TRBD1; J: TRBJ2-1; V: TRBV5-4; size: -; CDR3: CASRSSGTANNEQFF; DNA: TGTGCCAGCAGATCGTCCGGGACAGCAAACAATGAGCAGTTCTTC
D: TRBD1; J: TRBJ2-7; V: TRBV29-1; size: -; CDR3: CSVEGQGIYEQYF; DNA: TGCAGCGTTGAGGGACAGGGAATCTACGAGCAGTACTTC
D: TRBD1; J: TRBJ2-7; V: TRBV27; size: -; CDR3: CASSPSTGGAVRQYF; DNA: TGTGCCAGCAGTCCCTCAACAGGGGGCGCGGTGCGGCAGTACTTC
D: -; J: TRBJ1-4; V: TRBV5-1; size: -; CDR3: CASSFGGARSRKLFF; DNA: TGCGCCAGCAGCTTCGGAGGGGCGCGCTCCCGAAAACTGTTTTTT
D: -; J: TRBJ2-1; V: TRBV19; size: -; CDR3: CASIQGGPYNEQFF; DNA: TGTGCCAGTATTCAGGGGGGACCCTACAATGAGCAGTTCTTC
D: TRBD2; J: TRBJ2-3; V: TRBV19; size: -; CDR3: CASSPSGGRGHDTQYF; DNA: TGTGCCAGTAGCCCGAGTGGCGGGAGGGGTCACGATACGCAGTATTTT
D: TRBD1; J: TRBJ2-3; V: TRBV5-1; size: -; CDR3: CASSLDRGLADTQYF; DNA: TGCGCCAGCAGCTTGGATAGGGGGCTCGCAGATACGCAGTATTTT
D: TRBD1; J: TRBJ2-7; V: TRBV6-5; size: -; CDR3: CASSYGTGIYEQYF; DNA: TGTGCCAGCAGTTACGGGACAGGGATCTACGAGCAGTACTTC
D: TRBD2; J: TRBJ2-1; V: TRBV18; size: -; CDR3: CASSPRLANEQFF; DNA: TGTGCCAGCTCACCCCGACTAGCAAATGAGCAGTTCTTC
D: TRBD1; J: TRBJ2-2; V: TRBV6-1; size: few; CDR3: CALTPGTGETGELFF; DNA: TGTGCACTCACCCCTGGGACAGGGGAAACCGGGGAGCTGTTTTTT